The 19 T cell receptor beta chains reported below all come from one sample, sequenced in a study of blood T cells in healthy people across ages. A sample-barcoded 5' primer and a J-beta primer mix were used in a second PCR of roughly 7 to 11 cycles. One entry per CDR3 protein results from TCRdb running MiXCR on the 5' RACE reads. The sample carries about 840,000 distinct CDR3 sequences, about 27% recorded once. The data were also submitted as part of a second study, on T cells of mothers and their children.

Sequenced material: blood. The source is a woman aged 40-49 years in good health.

The gene calls are TRBV7-2 and TRBJ2-3; D unclear. The germline CDR1 and CDR2 sequences are SGHTA and FQGNSA. The CDR3 is 15 amino acids. Trimming took 1 base from V and 0 from J, leaving 8 bases between them. The CDR3 region is CASSLERSSTDTQYF. DNA of the CDR3: TGTGCCAGCAGCTTAGAGAGGAGCAGCACAGATACGCAGTATTTT.

The chain is built from TRBV18 and TRBJ1-1; tentatively, D is TRBD1 (5 bases). CDR1 is KGHSH and CDR2 is LQKENI in the germline V gene. Deletions cut 0 bases from V and 5 bases from J, with 13 bases between. The CDR3 has 15 amino acids. CDR3 sequence (DNA): TGTGCCAGCTCACCACCGAGGGTCCAGGGTACTGAAGCTTTCTTT. It yields the protein CASSPPRVQGTEAFF.

V usage is TRBV12-3 or TRBV12-4 and J usage is TRBJ2-5; 8 bases are shared with TRBD1. Unmatched junction bases numbered 5, after V lost 6 bases and J lost 2 bases. CDR3 length equals 14 residues. CDR3 sequence: CASSHRDRQETQYF. CDR3 sequence (DNA): TGTGCCAGCAGCCACCGGGACAGGCAAGAGACCCAGTACTTC.

This clonotype has a count of ten or more. The rearrangement uses TRBV4-1 and TRBJ2-5, with 12 bases identical to TRBD2. Germline V gives CDR1 MGHRA, CDR2 YSYEKL. Losses at the gene ends were 3 bases for V and 3 bases for J; bases not matched to a gene: 8. The CDR3 runs to 17 residues. CDR3 sequence (DNA): TGCGCCAGCAGCCAGTTCAGCCTAGCGGGGGGGGAAGAGACCCAGTACTTC. Protein product: CASSQFSLAGGEETQYF.

This chain uses TRBV12-3 or TRBV12-4 with TRBJ1-6; weak D call: TRBD1 (5 bases). V lost 4 bases to trimming and J lost 9 bases, with 13 bases between them. CDR3 size: 14 residues. The DNA for the CDR3 is TGTGCCAGCAGTTCCCGGGACGGGGGTTCACCCCTCCACTTT. Translated, it gives CASSSRDGGSPLHF.

This clonotype was recorded at least ten times. The chain recombines TRBV20-1 with TRBJ2-7; D assignment may be TRBD1 or TRBD2 (5 bases each). The CDR3 totals 11 residues. Germline V gene data show CDR1 as DFQATT and CDR2 as SNEGSKA (reference sequence). V was clipped by 7 bases and J by 1 base, with 8 bases between them. The CDR3 DNA follows: TGCAGTGGGGACCTATCCTACGAGCAGTACTTC. Translating gives CSGDLSYEQYF.

With respect to this clonotype: Possible read error: a much larger clone is one base away. V usage is TRBV7-2 and J usage is TRBJ1-1; D not certain. CDR1 is SGHTA, CDR2 FQGNSA, per germline. This CDR3 comprises 15 residues. V was clipped by 3 bases and J by 4 bases, with 15 bases between them. The CDR3 DNA sequence: TGTGCCAGCAGCTTTGACGGGCAGGTGGGCACTGAAGCTTTCTTT. This translates into CASSFDGQVGTEAFF.

The gene calls are TRBV30 and TRBJ1-5; no clear D. In germline, CDR1 is GTSNPN, CDR2 SVGIG (reference sequence). The CDR3 is 13 amino acids. V was shortened by 2 bases and J by 0 bases, with 5 bases between the two germline ends. The CDR3 spells CAWSLGSNQPQHF. CDR3 DNA sequence: TGTGCCTGGAGTTTAGGTAGCAATCAGCCCCAGCATTTT.

This clonotype occurred many times. The chain uses TRBV7-2 and TRBJ2-3; 8 bases align to TRBD2. V was clipped by 5 bases and J by 3 bases; unmatched bases: 7. Germline V gives CDR1 SGHTA, CDR2 FQGNSA. The CDR3 runs to 15 residues. CDR3 amino acids: CASSQRAGGTDTQYF. In DNA form, the CDR3 reads TGTGCCAGCAGCCAGAGGGCGGGGGGAACAGATACGCAGTATTTT.

This clonotype was recorded a few times. The chain combines TRBV6-6 with TRBJ2-7; D possibly corresponds to TRBD2 (6 bases). The ends were cut back, 8 bases at V and 6 bases at J, with 14 bases in the middle. Germline V gives CDR1 MNHNY, CDR2 SVGAGI (reference sequence). CDR3 length: 12 amino acids. As DNA, the CDR3 is TGTGCCAGCGGTCGTCGGGGGAGCGAGCAGTACTTC. It is translated as CASGRRGSEQYF.

This clonotype was seen a few times. The DNA for the CDR3 is TGTGCCAGCAGCATCAAAGACACTGAAGCTTTCTTT. Its protein product is CASSIKDTEAFF. This sequence joins TRBV28 and TRBJ1-1; D gene ambiguous. The germline CDR1 and CDR2 sequences are MDHEN and SYDVKM. The length of the CDR3 is 12 residues. V lost 6 bases, J lost 3 bases, and 8 bases lay in between.

The chain links TRBV5-1 to TRBJ2-1, with D possibly being TRBD2 (6 bases). The V and J ends lost 4 bases and 0 bases respectively, with 17 bases between them. This CDR3 is built from 17 residues. Germline lookup yields CDR1 SGHRS and CDR2 YFSETQ. The CDR3 spells CASSPELAVSSYNEQFF. CDR3 nucleotide sequence: TGCGCCAGCAGCCCCGAACTAGCCGTGAGCTCCTACAATGAGCAGTTCTTC.

This clonotype has at least ten counts. This chain uses TRBV28 with TRBJ1-2; D gene unclear. V was pared by 2 bases and J by 8 bases, with 18 bases between. The CDR3 has 15 residues. Germline V lookup: CDR1 MDHEN, CDR2 SYDVKM. CDR3 in DNA: TGTGCCAGCAGTTTAGGTGGCAGCCCGGGAGGGGGCTACACCTTC. It specifies CASSLGGSPGGGYTF.

This sequence joins TRBV6-1 and TRBJ1-3; the D is unclear. The CDR3 sequence is 15 residues long. Germline values: CDR1 MNHNS, CDR2 SASEGT. Trimming removed 1 base at V and 1 base at J, with 8 bases between. CDR3 protein: CASSEVGGSGNTIYF. DNA for the CDR3: TGTGCCAGCAGTGAAGTAGGTGGATCTGGAAACACCATATATTTT.

This clonotype turned up a few times. The CDR3 loop is CASSFDGVEGYTF. For the CDR3, the DNA is TGCGCCAGCAGCTTCGACGGGGTAGAGGGCTACACCTTC. The chain links TRBV5-1 to TRBJ1-2, with D unclear. V lost 2 bases and J lost 8, with 13 bases in between. This CDR3 region has 13 residues. Germline CDR1 SGHRS, CDR2 YFSETQ.

The chain carries TRBV5-1 and TRBJ2-1; tentatively, D is TRBD2 (5 bases). Between the trimmed V and J ends, which lost 2 bases and 6 bases, there was a span of 12 bases. The germline V gene encodes CDR1 SGHRS and CDR2 YFSETQ. The CDR3 consists of 14 residues. CDR3 coding DNA: TGCGCCAGCAGCTTAGAGCGGAGTCTCAATGAGCAGTTCTTC. The encoded protein is CASSLERSLNEQFF.

In the case of this clonotype: The junction departs from germline at one end; a sequencing error may be responsible. This rearrangement joins TRBV20-1 to TRBJ2-4; tentatively, D is TRBD2 (5 bases). CDR1 and CDR2 (germline): DFQATT, SNEGSKA (reference sequence). The CDR3 is made up of 12 amino acids. The CDR3 DNA reads as TGCAGTACTAGAGATCTCCGTCCTGAGCAGTACTTC. Translated, it gives CSTRDLRPEQYF.

The CDR3 reads CASSRGEWETQYF. CDR3 sequence (DNA): TGTGCCAGCAGCCGGGGAGAGTGGGAGACCCAGTACTTC. V and J are TRBV14 and TRBJ2-5; D might be TRBD2 (5 bases). Trimming left V 4 bases short and J 5 bases short, with 11 bases between. The CDR3 length is 13 residues. Germline V CDR1 and CDR2: SGHDN, FVKESK. Complete variable domain (other parts from reference TRBV14 and TRBJ2-5): EAGVTQFPSHSVIEKGQTVTLRCDPISGHDNLYWYRRVMGKEIKFLLHFVKESKQDESGMPNNRFLAERTGGTYSTLKVQPAELEDSGVYFCASSRGEWETQYFGPGTRLLVL.

This clonotype appeared many times. The J gene is TRBJ1-1, the V gene TRBV7-9; unclear D gene. Germline values: CDR1 SEHNR, CDR2 FQNEAQ (reference sequence). V was clipped by 2 bases and J by 3 bases, with 4 bases between them. The CDR3 totals 12 residues. CDR3 region: CASSLSDTEAFF. The CDR3 DNA is TGTGCCAGCAGCTTAAGCGACACTGAAGCTTTCTTT.